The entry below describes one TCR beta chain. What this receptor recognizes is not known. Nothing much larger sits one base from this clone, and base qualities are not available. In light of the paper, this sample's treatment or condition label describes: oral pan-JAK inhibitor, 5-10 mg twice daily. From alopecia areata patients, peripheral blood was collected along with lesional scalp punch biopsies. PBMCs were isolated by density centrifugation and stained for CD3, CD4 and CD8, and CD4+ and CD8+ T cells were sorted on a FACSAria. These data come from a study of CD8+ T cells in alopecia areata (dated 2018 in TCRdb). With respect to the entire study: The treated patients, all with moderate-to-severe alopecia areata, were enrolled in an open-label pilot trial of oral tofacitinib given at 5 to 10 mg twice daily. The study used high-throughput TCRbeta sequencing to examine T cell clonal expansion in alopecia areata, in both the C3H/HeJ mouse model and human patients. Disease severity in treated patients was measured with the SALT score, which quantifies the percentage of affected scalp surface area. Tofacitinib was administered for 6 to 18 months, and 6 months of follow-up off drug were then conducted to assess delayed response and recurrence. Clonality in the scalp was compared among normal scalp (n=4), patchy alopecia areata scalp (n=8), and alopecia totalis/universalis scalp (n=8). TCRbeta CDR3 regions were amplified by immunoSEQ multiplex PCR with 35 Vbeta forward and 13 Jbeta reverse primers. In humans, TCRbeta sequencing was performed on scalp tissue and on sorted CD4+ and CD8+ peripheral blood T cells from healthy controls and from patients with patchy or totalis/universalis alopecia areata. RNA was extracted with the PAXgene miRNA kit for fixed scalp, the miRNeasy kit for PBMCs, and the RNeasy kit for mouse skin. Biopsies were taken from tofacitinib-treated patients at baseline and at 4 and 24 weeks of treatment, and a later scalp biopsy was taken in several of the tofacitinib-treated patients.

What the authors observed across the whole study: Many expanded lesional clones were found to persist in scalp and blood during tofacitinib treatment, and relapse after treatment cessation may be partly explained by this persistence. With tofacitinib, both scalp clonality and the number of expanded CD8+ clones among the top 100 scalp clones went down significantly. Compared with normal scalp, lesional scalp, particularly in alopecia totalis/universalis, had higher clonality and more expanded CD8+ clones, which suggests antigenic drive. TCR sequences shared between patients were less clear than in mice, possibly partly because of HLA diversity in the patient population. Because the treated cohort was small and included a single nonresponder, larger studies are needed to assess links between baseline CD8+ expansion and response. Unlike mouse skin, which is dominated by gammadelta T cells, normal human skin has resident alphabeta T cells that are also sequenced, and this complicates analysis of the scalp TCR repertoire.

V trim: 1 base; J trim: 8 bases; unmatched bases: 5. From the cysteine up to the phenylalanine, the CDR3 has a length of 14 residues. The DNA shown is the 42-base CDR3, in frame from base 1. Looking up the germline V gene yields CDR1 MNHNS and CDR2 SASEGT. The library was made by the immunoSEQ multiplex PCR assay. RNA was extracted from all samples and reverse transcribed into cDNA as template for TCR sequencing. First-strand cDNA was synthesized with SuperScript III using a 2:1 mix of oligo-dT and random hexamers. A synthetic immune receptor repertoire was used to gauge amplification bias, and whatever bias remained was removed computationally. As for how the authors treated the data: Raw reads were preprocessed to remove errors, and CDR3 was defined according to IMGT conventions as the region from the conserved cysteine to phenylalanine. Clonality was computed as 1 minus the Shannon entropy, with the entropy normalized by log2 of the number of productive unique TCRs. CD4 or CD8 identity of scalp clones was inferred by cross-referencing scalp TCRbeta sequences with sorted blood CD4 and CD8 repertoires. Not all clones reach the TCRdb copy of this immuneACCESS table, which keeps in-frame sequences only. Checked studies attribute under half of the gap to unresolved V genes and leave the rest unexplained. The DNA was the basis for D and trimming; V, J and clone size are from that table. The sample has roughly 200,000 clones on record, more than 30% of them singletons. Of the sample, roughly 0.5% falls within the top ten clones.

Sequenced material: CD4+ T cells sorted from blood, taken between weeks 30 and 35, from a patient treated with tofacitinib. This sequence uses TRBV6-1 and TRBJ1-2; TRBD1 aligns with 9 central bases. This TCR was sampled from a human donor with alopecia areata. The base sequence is TGTGCCAGCAGTGAAGGCACAGGGGGCTTAGGCTACACCTTC. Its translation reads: CASSEGTGGLGYTF.